This entry concerns a single TCR beta chain. Trimming took 4 bases from V and 6 from J; bases not matched to a gene: 4. Germline V lookup: CDR1 PRHDT, CDR2 FYEKMQ (reference sequence). The CDR3 has 15 residues. A single record per CDR3 protein comes from TCRdb applying MiXCR to the 5' RACE reads. The sample has 1.5 million to 2 million distinct CDR3 sequences; roughly a third are singletons. The sample is drawn from a study of identical twins. This clonotype was sampled from a newborn girl in good health. The chain carries TRBV13 and TRBJ1-5; 12 bases match TRBD1. Sample: cord blood. The CDR3 protein is CASSSGQGAGQPQHF. The CDR3 DNA reads TGTGCCAGCAGCTCGGGACAGGGGGCTGGTCAGCCCCAGCATTTT.